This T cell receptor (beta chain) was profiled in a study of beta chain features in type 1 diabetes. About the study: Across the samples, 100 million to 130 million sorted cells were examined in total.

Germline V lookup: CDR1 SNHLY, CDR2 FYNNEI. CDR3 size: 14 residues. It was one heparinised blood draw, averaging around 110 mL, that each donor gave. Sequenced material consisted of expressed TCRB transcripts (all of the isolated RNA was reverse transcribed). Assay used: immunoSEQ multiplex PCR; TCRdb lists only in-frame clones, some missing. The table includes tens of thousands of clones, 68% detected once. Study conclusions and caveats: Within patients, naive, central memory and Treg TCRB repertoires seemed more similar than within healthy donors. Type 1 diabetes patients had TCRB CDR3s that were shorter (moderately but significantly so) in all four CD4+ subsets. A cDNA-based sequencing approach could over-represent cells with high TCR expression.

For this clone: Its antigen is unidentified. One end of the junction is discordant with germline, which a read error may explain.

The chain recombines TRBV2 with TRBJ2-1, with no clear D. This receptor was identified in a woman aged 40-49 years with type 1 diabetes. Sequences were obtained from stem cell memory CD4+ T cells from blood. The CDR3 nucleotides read TGTGCCCGCAGTGAAATGGCAGTGTACAATGAGCAGTTCTTC. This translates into CARSEMAVYNEQFF.